This is a list of T cell receptor beta chains from one sample in a study of Ad26.COV2.S vaccination and SARS-CoV-2 variants. Method: immunoSEQ multiplex PCR; TCRdb's copy keeps in-frame clones and lacks some. The sample includes 350,000 to 450,000 clones, around 83% of them seen just once. This specimen consisted of peripheral blood, obtained in a trial of Ad26.COV2.S vaccine versus placebo. The source of these receptors is a person aged 18-65 years who received the Ad26.COV2.S COVID-19 vaccine or a placebo. Both conserved end residues are trimmed from each CDR3. Fields, in order: V gene, CDR3 protein.

v_call: TRBV5-1; cdr3_aa: ASSPDSTYGYT
v_call: TRBV5-8; cdr3_aa: ASIITGNYNEQF
v_call: TRBV27; cdr3_aa: ASSFWGQGLTDTQY
v_call: TRBV5-1; cdr3_aa: ASSLVVFGGGNTEAF
v_call: TRBV28; cdr3_aa: ASKGRRGGQPQH
v_call: TRBV7-9; cdr3_aa: ASSLVWGMNTEAF
v_call: TRBV11-2; cdr3_aa: ASSGRSYNEQF
v_call: TRBV28; cdr3_aa: ASSSSHGTVTEAF
v_call: TRBV6-5; cdr3_aa: ASSNEAEQF
v_call: TRBV19; cdr3_aa: ASRDRFNYGYT
v_call: TRBV7-2; cdr3_aa: ASSGGRDYNEQF
v_call: TRBV27; cdr3_aa: ASSLQGTDGYT
v_call: TRBV7-2; cdr3_aa: ASSLAEKEWKTQY
v_call: TRBV4-3; cdr3_aa: ASSQEQGGLNTEAF
v_call: TRBV4-1; cdr3_aa: ASSQGRSSGITDTQY
v_call: TRBV9; cdr3_aa: ASSVSRERGRYNEQF
v_call: TRBV6-4; cdr3_aa: ASSDRASYEQY
v_call: TRBV27; cdr3_aa: ASRGRKSSYNEQF
v_call: TRBV6-5; cdr3_aa: ASRQGLLEAF
v_call: TRBV6-1; cdr3_aa: ASSEGGLGSGEQF
v_call: TRBV7-9; cdr3_aa: ASREGPQETQY
v_call: TRBV28; cdr3_aa: ASSLGTGAFTEAF